What follows are 27 T cell receptor beta chains derived from one specimen sequenced in a study of cytomegalovirus exposure and HLA in healthy donors (TCRdb year 2017). Library generation was performed with the immunoSEQ multiplex PCR assay. The multiplex PCR relied on a mix of 60 forward primers for TCR Vbeta segments and 13 reverse primers for TCR Jbeta segments. In its TCRdb copy, this immuneACCESS table keeps in-frame sequences only and misses some clones. Where compared with another copy, unresolved V genes explain less than half of these, and the others have no known cause. Here the sample has about 160,000 clones; around 80% occur a single time. The leading ten clones occupy around 6.7% of the sample. Sequencing was carried out using PBMCs. These receptor sequences come from a woman under 40 in good health and CMV-seropositive.

The genes are TRBV4-3 and TRBJ1-4; TRBD1 aligns across 9 bases. Germline trimming cut 2 bases from V and 7 bases from J; bases unmatched to any gene: 5. The germline V gene encodes CDR1 LGHNA and CDR2 YSLEER. There are 15 residues in the CDR3. CDR3 nucleotides: TGCGCCAGCAGCCAATCACAGGGGGCGGCTGAAAAACTGTTTTTT. Its translation is CASSQSQGAAEKLFF.

This sequence joins TRBV9 and TRBJ2-3; TRBD2 agrees at 14 bases. The CDR3 sequence is 17 residues long. V lost 4 bases and J lost 9; bases outside the gene matches: 13. The germline gives CDR1 SGDLS, CDR2 YYNGEE. The CDR3 coding sequence is TGTGCCAGCAGCCTCCGGACTAGCGGGGGGCCACCGGGAACGCAGTATTTT. The encoded protein is CASSLRTSGGPPGTQYF.

CDR3 amino acids: CASSSRTGMMDTQYF. The CDR3 bases are TGCGCCAGCAGCTCACGGACAGGGATGATGGATACGCAGTATTTT. The chain is built from TRBV5-1 and TRBJ2-3; 8 nucleotides match TRBD1. With 3 bases clipped from V and 6 bases from J, the junction kept 9 bases outside the gene matches. CDR3 length equals 15 residues. The germline V gene encodes CDR1 SGHRS and CDR2 YFSETQ.

This chain uses TRBV9 with TRBJ2-7; unclear D gene. V was pared by 3 bases and J by 5 bases, with 6 bases between. Germline CDR1 SGDLS, CDR2 YYNGEE. The CDR3 length is 11 residues. The CDR3 spells CASSEGDEQYF. DNA for the CDR3: TGTGCCAGCAGCGAAGGAGACGAGCAGTACTTC.

This chain connects TRBV5-4 to TRBJ2-7; 10 nucleotides agree with TRBD1. The ends lost 3 bases at V and 2 bases at J; junction bases unmatched: 5. The CDR3 runs 15 residues. CDR1 is SGHNT, CDR2 YYREEE, per germline (reference sequence). CDR3 loop: CASSSPGQGTYEQYF. DNA for the CDR3: TGTGCCAGCAGCTCGCCGGGACAGGGGACCTACGAGCAGTACTTC.

The CDR3 loop reads CASSQTFVSSGNTIYF. The CDR3 DNA sequence: TGTGCCAGCAGTCAGACATTCGTGAGCTCTGGAAACACCATATATTTT. The V call is TRBV6-6, the J call TRBJ1-3; no clear D. In germline, CDR1 is MNHNY, CDR2 SVGAGI (reference sequence). Between the trimmed V and J ends, which lost 5 bases and 0 bases, there was a span of 14 bases. There are 16 residues in the CDR3.

The chain has TRBV6-1 and TRBJ1-1; D is ambiguous. Germline values: CDR1 MNHNS, CDR2 SASEGT. V was shortened by 1 base and J by 7 bases, with 7 bases between the two germline ends. This CDR3 region has 12 residues. The CDR3 protein is CASSEVADEAFF. Here the CDR3 DNA reads TGTGCCAGCAGTGAAGTGGCAGATGAAGCTTTCTTT.

This clone was counted once. This chain uses TRBV5-6 with TRBJ2-1, with 11 bases that match TRBD2. There are 19 residues in the CDR3. Germline assignment: CDR1 SGHDT and CDR2 YYEEEE. The ends lost 2 bases at V and 1 base at J; junction bases unmatched: 11. CDR3 loop: CASSFGTSGFTGSYNEQFF. The CDR3 DNA sequence: TGTGCCAGCAGCTTCGGGACTAGCGGCTTTACTGGGTCCTACAATGAGCAGTTCTTC.

V gene TRBV7-2 combines with J gene TRBJ1-1, with D possibly matching TRBD1 (5 bases). This CDR3 has 15 amino acids. The V gene's germline CDR1 is SGHTA and CDR2 FQGNSA. Trimming cost V 5 bases and J 1 base, with 14 bases left between them. CDR3 in DNA: TGTGCCAGCAGCCTCCGTCCGCAGGGGAACACTGAAGCTTTCTTT. Its translation: CASSLRPQGNTEAFF.

The V gene is TRBV10-3, the J gene TRBJ1-5; D perhaps matches TRBD1 (5 bases). This CDR3 is 15 amino acids long. Germline CDR1 reads ENHRY; CDR2 reads SYGVKD. Trimming left V 5 bases short and J 0 bases short, with 11 bases between. This CDR3 is CAISQRGTSNQPQHF. The CDR3 DNA follows: TGTGCCATCAGTCAAAGGGGCACTAGCAATCAGCCCCAGCATTTT.

The genes are TRBV29-1 and TRBJ2-7; tentatively, D is TRBD2 (5 bases). V lost 5 bases and J lost 3, with 8 bases in between. CDR3 size: 11 residues. Germline-derived CDR1 and CDR2 are SQVTM and ANQGSEA. This CDR3 reads CSVLGSYEQYF. The CDR3 DNA is TGCAGCGTTCTGGGGAGCTACGAGCAGTACTTC.

This chain connects TRBV19 to TRBJ1-5; D remains ambiguous. V shed 5 bases and J shed 4 bases, with 12 bases lying between them. CDR1 is LNHDA, CDR2 SQIVND, per germline (reference sequence). The length of the CDR3 is 14 residues. CDR3 nucleotide sequence: TGTGCCAGTAGTCCATCGGGAGGTAATCAGCCCCAGCATTTT. This gives the protein CASSPSGGNQPQHF.

The chain carries TRBV4-3 and TRBJ1-1; weak D call: TRBD1 (5 bases). This CDR3 is 16 amino acids long. CDR1 is LGHNA and CDR2 is YSLEER in the germline V gene. Trimming left V 0 bases short and J 7 bases short, with 18 bases between. The CDR3 DNA reads as TGCGCCAGCAGCCAAGATGGGGCGTGGGCAATCGGTGAAGCTTTCTTT. Amino acids: CASSQDGAWAIGEAFF.

The chain is built from TRBV5-5 and TRBJ1-2; 9 bases fit TRBD1. CDR1 is SGHKS and CDR2 is YYEKEE in the germline V gene (reference sequence). Unmatched junction bases numbered 0, after V lost 0 bases and J lost 3 bases. The CDR3 totals 14 residues. The CDR3 sequence is CASSLGTGDYGYTF. The CDR3 DNA reads TGTGCCAGCAGCTTGGGGACAGGGGACTATGGCTACACCTTC.

J is TRBJ1-5 and V is TRBV11-3, with a tentative D call TRBD1 (6 bases). V dropped 9 bases and J dropped 2 bases, with 14 bases sitting between them. Per the germline V gene, CDR1 is SGHNT and CDR2 is YENEEA. This CDR3 is built from 14 residues. In DNA form, the CDR3 reads TGTGCCAGGTACCAGGGGCGAGGCAATCAGCCCCAGCATTTT. This gives the protein CARYQGRGNQPQHF.

This clone appeared a few times. The chain recombines TRBV27 with TRBJ2-3, with 9 bases matching TRBD2. The CDR3 is 16 amino acids. CDR1 MNHEY and CDR2 SMNVEV come from the germline V gene (reference sequence). The V and J ends lost 2 bases and 0 bases, in that order; junction bases with no gene match: 3. This chain's CDR3 is CASSLGAGGSTDTQYF. As DNA, the CDR3 is TGTGCCAGCAGTTTAGGAGCGGGGGGTAGCACAGATACGCAGTATTTT.

The V gene is TRBV5-1, the J gene TRBJ2-7; D is undetermined. Germline loops: CDR1 SGHRS, CDR2 YFSETQ. The V end lost 0 bases, the J end lost 1 base, and 11 bases lay between the germline ends. The CDR3 covers 15 residues. The CDR3 coding sequence is TGCGCCAGCAGCTTGGGGGTAGGCGGTTCCTACGAGCAGTACTTC. Its translation is CASSLGVGGSYEQYF.

V is TRBV7-8 and J is TRBJ2-1, with a possible D match to TRBD1 (6 bases). CDR3 length equals 15 residues. The V and J ends lost 1 base and 4 bases respectively, with 11 bases between them. From germline, CDR1 is SGHVS and CDR2 FQNEAQ. CDR3 nucleotide sequence: TGTGCCAGCAGCTTAGGGACAGCAGGGTACAATGAGCAGTTCTTC. Translation: CASSLGTAGYNEQFF.

This chain links TRBV15 with TRBJ2-7; D uncertain. V was shortened by 1 base and J by 1 base, with 11 bases between the two germline ends. From germline, CDR1 is LNHNV and CDR2 YYDKDF (reference sequence). This CDR3 has 15 residues. CDR3 sequence reads: CATSRVLGRSYEQYF. CDR3 nucleotides: TGTGCCACCAGCAGAGTATTGGGCAGATCCTACGAGCAGTACTTC.

This rearrangement joins TRBV28 to TRBJ2-3; 11 bases are a match to TRBD2. Germline trimming cut 0 bases from V and 5 bases from J; bases unmatched to any gene: 1. The CDR3 is made up of 15 amino acids. Germline loops: CDR1 MDHEN, CDR2 SYDVKM. The CDR3 reads CASSLWLAGGDTQYF. Written as DNA, the CDR3 is TGTGCCAGCAGTTTATGGCTAGCGGGGGGAGATACGCAGTATTTT. Combining the CDR3 with reference TRBV28 and TRBJ2-3 gives the whole variable domain DVKVTQSSRYLVKRTGEKVFLECVQDMDHENMFWYRQDPGLGLRLIYFSYDVKMKEKGDIPEGYSVSREKKERFSLILESASTNQTSMYLCASSLWLAGGDTQYFGPGTRLTVL.

This clone has only one observation. J is TRBJ1-5 and V is TRBV18, with D unclear. CDR1 is KGHSH and CDR2 is LQKENI in the germline V gene. Trimming shortened V by 4 bases and J by 7 bases, and 11 bases separated the two germline ends. The CDR3 extends over 13 amino acids. CDR3 coding DNA: TGTGCCAGCTCACGGCAAAAACAGCAGCCCCAGCATTTT. Its translation: CASSRQKQQPQHF.

This chain links TRBV21-1 with TRBJ1-2; the DNA was not compared with TRBD1, the D call given in the table. TRBV21-1 is a known pseudogene. This CDR3 is built from 16 residues. CDR3 region: CASSMRPGQGNYGYTF. CDR3 in DNA: TGTGCCAGCAGCATGCGCCCCGGACAGGGGAACTATGGCTACACCTTC.

The chain uses TRBV5-6 and TRBJ2-5; 14 bases are a match to TRBD2. Germline assignment: CDR1 SGHDT and CDR2 YYEEEE. CDR3 size: 19 residues. V shed 3 bases, J shed 4 bases, and the junction held 14 bases outside the gene matches. The CDR3 sequence: CASSWSLGTSGGLGETQYF. In DNA, the CDR3 is TGTGCCAGCAGCTGGAGTCTTGGGACTAGCGGGGGCTTGGGAGAGACCCAGTACTTC.

The chain is built from TRBV7-9 and TRBJ2-1; 8 nucleotides match TRBD2. CDR1 is SEHNR and CDR2 is FQNEAQ in the germline V gene (reference sequence). The ends lost 4 bases at V and 3 bases at J; junction bases unmatched: 8. CDR3 size: 16 residues. CDR3 region: CASSSHGGEHYNEQFF. For the CDR3, the DNA is TGTGCCAGCAGCTCTCACGGGGGGGAACACTACAATGAGCAGTTCTTC.

The chain links TRBV13 to TRBJ2-7, with 7 bases fitting TRBD1. With 2 bases clipped from V and 6 bases from J, the junction kept 7 bases outside the gene matches. The CDR3 covers 14 residues. The germline gives CDR1 PRHDT, CDR2 FYEKMQ (reference sequence). The CDR3 DNA reads as TGTGCCAGCAGCTTAATGGGACAGCCCCTCGAGCAGTACTTC. Translating it yields CASSLMGQPLEQYF.

The V call is TRBV6-8, the J call TRBJ2-7; TRBD2 agrees at 7 bases. The V gene's germline CDR1 is MNHGY and CDR2 SAAAGT. The V segment lost 0 bases and the J segment 3 bases; nucleotides outside the gene matches: 8. The CDR3 spans 16 residues. CDR3 nucleotide sequence: TGTGCCAGCAGTTACTCGAGTCTAGCGGACCACTACGAGCAGTACTTC. It encodes CASSYSSLADHYEQYF.

The rearrangement links TRBV7-2 to TRBJ2-3; D gene ambiguous. Germline V gene lookup returns CDR1 SGHTA and CDR2 FQGNSA. The CDR3 sequence is 14 residues long. Trimming shortened V by 7 bases and J by 2 bases, and 13 bases separated the two germline ends. CDR3 residues: CASKLTIYTDTQYF. The CDR3 bases are TGTGCCAGCAAGCTTACTATTTACACAGATACGCAGTATTTT.